This is a list of T cell receptor beta chains from one sample in a study of blood T cell repertoires in COVID-19. Profiled with immunoSEQ multiplex PCR; TCRdb holds only in-frame clones, not every one. This table holds fewer than 200,000 clones, roughly 80% found once. The material sequenced was peripheral blood. The receptors were sampled from a woman older than 75 with COVID-19, enrolled during active disease. CDR3s include the opening cysteine and the closing phenylalanine or tryptophan. The D gene is left open where the match is weak. Clone size appears in some rows only: once, few, many, or a class for an expanded clone.

TRBJ2-2,TRBD1,.,TRBV6-6,CASRRPGQSATGELFF,TGTGCCAGCAGGAGACCGGGACAGTCAGCCACCGGGGAGCTGTTTTTT
TRBJ1-6,.,.,TRBV7-2,CASSLNVASPLHF,TGTGCCAGCAGCTTAAATGTAGCTTCACCCCTCCACTTT
TRBJ2-6,.,.,TRBV28,CASSLTGANVLTF,TGTGCCAGCAGTCTGACAGGGGCCAACGTCCTGACTTTC
TRBJ1-1,.,.,TRBV7-3,CASSLSMNTEAFF,TGTGCCAGCAGCTTGAGCATGAACACTGAAGCTTTCTTT
TRBJ1-3,TRBD1,few,TRBV3-1/TRBV3-2,CARRQGEENTIYF,TGTGCCAGAAGACAGGGGGAGGAAAACACCATATATTTT
TRBJ1-2,.,few,TRBV20-1,CSASRGEGYTF,TGCAGTGCTAGTAGGGGCGAAGGCTACACCTTC
TRBJ1-1,.,.,TRBV9,CASQQGEAFF,TGTGCCAGCCAACAGGGTGAAGCTTTCTTT
TRBJ1-5,.,.,TRBV12-3/TRBV12-4,CASRRSGPQHF,TGTGCCAGCAGACGTAGCGGGCCCCAGCATTTT
TRBJ1-2,TRBD1,once,TRBV6-5,CASSRDRHGYTF,TGTGCCAGCAGCCGGGACAGACATGGCTACACCTTC
TRBJ2-1,.,.,TRBV20-1,CSASLRRVDNEQFF,TGCAGTGCTAGTTTGCGGAGGGTTGACAATGAGCAGTTCTTC
TRBJ2-7,TRBD2,.,TRBV9,CASSVAWASGYEQYF,TGTGCCAGCAGCGTAGCGTGGGCTAGCGGTTACGAGCAGTACTTC
TRBJ2-5,TRBD2,.,TRBV7-9,CASSLRTSGGQETQYF,TGTGCCAGCAGCCTAAGGACTAGCGGGGGGCAAGAGACCCAGTACTTC
TRBJ2-5,.,.,TRBV29-1,CSVVGQQETQYF,TGCAGCGTTGTAGGACAGCAAGAGACCCAGTACTTC
TRBJ1-6,TRBD1,once,TRBV27,CASQARDRVSPLHF,TGTGCCAGCCAGGCCCGGGACAGAGTGTCACCCCTCCACTTT
TRBJ1-1,TRBD1,.,TRBV19,CATLQRQGGLNTEAFF,TGTGCCACCCTTCAGAGACAGGGAGGTTTGAACACTGAAGCTTTCTTT
TRBJ1-2,TRBD1,.,TRBV6-5,CASRGGNRGNYGYTF,TGTGCCAGCAGGGGAGGAAACAGGGGTAACTATGGCTACACCTTC
TRBJ2-1,TRBD2,.,TRBV11-2,CASSRGGDFYNEQFF,TGTGCCAGCAGCCGCGGGGGGGACTTCTACAATGAGCAGTTCTTC
TRBJ2-7,.,few,TRBV28,CATCVGAGVSGEQYF,TGTGCGACCTGTGTGGGGGCGGGAGTATCTGGTGAGCAGTACTTC
TRBJ2-3,.,few,TRBV24-1,CATSDRLLPAQYF,TGTGCCACCAGTGATAGACTGCTCCCGGCGCAGTATTTT
TRBJ1-1,.,.,TRBV18,CASSTTDDTEAFF,TGTGCCAGCTCAACTACGGATGACACTGAAGCTTTCTTT
TRBJ2-7,.,.,TRBV5-4,CASSVAPRVGYEQYF,TGTGCCAGCAGCGTGGCCCCCAGGGTGGGCTACGAGCAGTACTTC
TRBJ2-5,TRBD1,.,TRBV2,CASNKGQANQETQYF,TGTGCCAGCAATAAGGGACAGGCCAACCAAGAGACCCAGTACTTC
TRBJ2-1,TRBD2,.,TRBV3-1/TRBV3-2,CASSHGLARNEQFF,TGTGCCAGCAGCCACGGACTAGCCCGGAATGAGCAGTTCTTC
TRBJ2-5,.,.,TRBV7-2,CASSSQAGALEETQYF,TGTGCCAGCAGCTCACAGGCGGGGGCCTTAGAAGAGACCCAGTACTTC
TRBJ1-4,.,.,TRBV7-2,CASSLFLSGPATNEKLFF,TGTGCCAGCAGCTTGTTTTTGAGTGGGCCCGCAACTAATGAAAAACTGTTTTTT
TRBJ2-5,.,.,TRBV7-9,CASSLAPVVETQYF,TGTGCCAGCAGCTTAGCGCCGGTAGTGGAGACCCAGTACTTC
TRBJ1-1,.,few,TRBV9,CASSVRPGNTEAFF,TGTGCCAGCAGCGTAAGGCCAGGGAACACTGAAGCTTTCTTT
TRBJ2-2,TRBD2,.,TRBV5-1,CASSGSSSGFRYGELFF,TGCGCCAGCAGCGGGAGTTCTAGCGGTTTTCGCTACGGGGAGCTGTTTTTT
TRBJ2-7,.,.,TRBV27,CASSPLGLYEQYF,TGTGCCAGCAGCCCCCTGGGGCTGTACGAGCAGTACTTC
TRBJ1-3,.,.,TRBV18,CASSPTGLLGSGNTIYF,TGTGCCAGCTCACCTACGGGACTCCTCGGCTCTGGAAACACCATATATTTT
TRBJ2-2,.,.,TRBV6-6,CASSYPARANTGELFF,TGTGCCAGCAGTTACCCCGCTCGGGCGAACACCGGGGAGCTGTTTTTT
TRBJ2-1,TRBD2,.,TRBV7-7,CASSSGQLHMGREGPYNEQFF,TGTGCTAGCAGCTCGGGACAGCTTCATATGGGGCGGGAGGGCCCCTACAATGAGCAGTTCTTC
TRBJ1-1,.,.,TRBV12-3/TRBV12-4,CASRRTLNTEAFF,TGTGCCAGCAGGCGGACACTGAACACTGAAGCTTTCTTT
TRBJ1-5,.,.,TRBV6-5,CASMVYRGRSQHF,TGTGCCAGCATGGTCTACCGGGGAAGGTCCCAGCATTTT
TRBJ2-7,.,.,TRBV5-1,CASSSNRAYEQYF,TGCGCCAGCAGCTCCAACCGGGCCTACGAGCAGTACTTC
TRBJ1-1,TRBD1,.,TRBV11-3,CASSPRVGRGEPEAFF,TGTGCCAGCAGTCCTAGAGTCGGCAGGGGGGAACCTGAAGCTTTCTTT
TRBJ1-1,.,.,TRBV5-1,CASSLRAGSDTEAFF,TGCGCCAGCAGCTTGAGGGCAGGGTCGGACACTGAAGCTTTCTTT
TRBJ1-2,TRBD1,.,TRBV11-2,CASSRDRDGYGYTF,TGTGCCAGCAGCCGGGACAGGGACGGCTATGGCTACACCTTC
TRBJ1-2,.,few,TRBV2,CASSEMRGYYGYTF,TGTGCCAGCAGTGAAATGAGGGGGTACTATGGCTACACCTTC
TRBJ2-2,TRBD1,.,TRBV7-8,CASSLTGRGRTGELFF,TGTGCCAGCAGCCTGACAGGGAGAGGAAGGACCGGGGAGCTGTTTTTT
TRBJ2-3,TRBD2,.,TRBV5-4,CALTSGGPSTDTQYF,TGTGCCCTGACTAGCGGGGGGCCGAGCACAGATACGCAGTATTTT
TRBJ2-5,.,.,TRBV7-2,CASSLAPAGTYQETQYF,TGTGCCAGCAGCTTAGCCCCAGCCGGGACATATCAAGAGACCCAGTACTTC
TRBJ2-3,TRBD2,.,TRBV9,CASSVEPGGFTDTQYF,TGTGCCAGCAGCGTAGAGCCGGGGGGGTTCACAGATACGCAGTATTTT
TRBJ1-2,.,once,TRBV14,CASSQALPYSYTF,TGTGCCAGCAGCCAAGCTCTACCTTATAGCTACACCTTC
TRBJ1-1,.,.,TRBV19,CASKDWVSSTEAFF,TGTGCCAGTAAAGACTGGGTATCGAGCACTGAAGCTTTCTTT
TRBJ2-5,TRBD2,once,TRBV3-1/TRBV3-2,CASSQVGRAGTQTQYF,TGTGCCAGCAGCCAAGTCGGGAGGGCCGGGACTCAGACCCAGTACTTC
TRBJ1-1,.,.,TRBV6-6,CASSYSPRARGTEAFF,TGTGCCAGCAGTTACTCCCCCAGGGCCAGGGGCACTGAAGCTTTCTTT
TRBJ1-5,.,.,TRBV18,CASSLGRQGYSMSNQPQHF,TGTGCCAGCTCACTTGGGAGGCAGGGTTATTCAATGAGCAATCAGCCCCAGCATTTT
TRBJ1-5,.,.,TRBV21-1,CASSFYVGDSPSTVNQPQHF,TGTGCCAGCAGCTTTTACGTCGGGGACAGCCCTAGTACCGTCAATCAGCCCCAGCATTTT